Shown below are 25 T cell receptor beta chains from a single sample sequenced in a study of cytomegalovirus exposure and HLA in healthy donors. The study ran its PCR with 60 Vbeta and 13 Jbeta primers. Only in-frame clones appear in the TCRdb table, and some are missing; sequencing was by immunoSEQ multiplex PCR. The sample lists around 120,000 clones, about 75% seen once, with over 25% in the top ten. Sequencing was done on a sample of PBMCs. The origin of the receptors is a man between 60 and 75 years old in good health and CMV-seropositive.

The J gene is TRBJ2-1, the V gene TRBV11-2, with 15 bases lining up with TRBD2. V lost 5 bases and J lost 9; bases outside the gene matches: 14. Germline V CDR1 and CDR2: SGHAT, FQNNGV. The CDR3 runs 18 residues. CDR3 loop: CASSRTSGGVGDQGEQFF. CDR3 sequence (DNA): TGTGCCAGCAGCCGGACTAGCGGGGGGGTTGGGGATCAAGGTGAGCAGTTCTTC.

The chain is built from TRBV5-1 and TRBJ1-1; D not certain. This CDR3 spans 15 amino acids. The V and J ends lost 3 bases and 0 bases respectively, with 12 bases between them. Germline loops: CDR1 SGHRS, CDR2 YFSETQ. The CDR3 protein is CASSSGLRLNTEAFF. The CDR3 nucleotides are TGCGCCAGCAGCTCAGGACTTAGGTTGAACACTGAAGCTTTCTTT.

V gene TRBV5-1 combines with J gene TRBJ2-7; 10 bases map to TRBD1. Germline trimming cut 4 bases from V and 4 bases from J; bases unmatched to any gene: 14. The CDR3 covers 17 residues. From germline, CDR1 is SGHRS and CDR2 YFSETQ. CDR3 nucleotide sequence: TGCGCCAGCAGCCTCACCTTTCCGGGACAGGGGAGGTACGAGCAGTACTTC. Amino acids: CASSLTFPGQGRYEQYF.

V and J are TRBV13 and TRBJ2-7; D is possibly TRBD1 (5 bases). Trimming shortened V by 0 bases and J by 3 bases, and 9 bases separated the two germline ends. The CDR3 is made up of 14 amino acids. Germline V gene lookup returns CDR1 PRHDT and CDR2 FYEKMQ (reference sequence). The CDR3 loop is CASSLGGLGYEQYF. The DNA for the CDR3 is TGTGCCAGCAGCTTAGGGGGGCTCGGCTACGAGCAGTACTTC.

The chain links TRBV7-2 to TRBJ1-4, with 10 bases aligning to TRBD1. Trimming took 0 bases from V and 8 from J; bases not matched to a gene: 3. This CDR3 comprises 15 residues. Germline V gene lookup returns CDR1 SGHTA and CDR2 FQGNSA. CDR3 sequence reads: CASSLAGTGDEKLFF. Here the CDR3 DNA reads TGTGCCAGCAGCTTAGCCGGGACAGGGGACGAAAAACTGTTTTTT. The full variable domain, completed using reference TRBV7-2 and TRBJ1-4, is GAGVSQSPSNKVTEKGKDVELRCDPISGHTALYWYRQSLGQGLEFLIYFQGNSAPDKSGLPSDRFSAERTGGSVSTLTIQRTQQEDSAVYLCASSLAGTGDEKLFFGSGTQLSVL.

The chain is built from TRBV19 and TRBJ1-5, with D possibly TRBD1 on 5 matching bases. The V end was cut by 3 bases, the J end by 11 bases, with 11 bases between. CDR1 and CDR2 from the germline V gene are LNHDA and SQIVND (reference sequence). The CDR3 is 12 residues long. CDR3 DNA: TGTGCCAGTAGTATTAGTTCGGGGGCCCAGCATTTT. Protein sequence: CASSISSGAQHF.

The chain combines TRBV7-2 with TRBJ1-2; D gene unclear. Between the trimmed V and J ends, which lost 2 bases and 5 bases, there was a span of 18 bases. Germline V lookup: CDR1 SGHTA, CDR2 FQGNSA. The CDR3 is made up of 16 amino acids. The CDR3 sequence is CASSLSSGGALYGYTF. The CDR3 DNA reads TGTGCCAGCAGCTTAAGTAGTGGCGGTGCGTTGTATGGCTACACCTTC.

The genes are TRBV19 and TRBJ2-3, with TRBD2 matching 9 bases. Trimming cost V 2 bases and J 2 bases; bases outside gene matches: 5. This CDR3 is 16 amino acids long. The germline gives CDR1 LNHDA, CDR2 SQIVND (reference sequence). Written as DNA, the CDR3 is TGTGCCAGTAGTATAAAACTAGCGGGTTACACAGATACGCAGTATTTT. It translates to CASSIKLAGYTDTQYF.

The chain carries TRBV6-1 and TRBJ1-1; D may be TRBD1 (6 bases). Looked up from germline, CDR1 is MNHNS and CDR2 is SASEGT. The CDR3 contains 14 residues. The V end was cut by 8 bases, the J end by 0 bases, with 13 bases between. The CDR3 loop reads CASRDIRVNTEAFF. DNA for the CDR3: TGTGCCAGCCGGGACATTAGGGTGAACACTGAAGCTTTCTTT.

This clone was detected only a few times. This chain uses TRBV6-1 with TRBJ2-5; D perhaps matches TRBD2 (6 bases). The CDR3 runs to 12 residues. Germline lookup yields CDR1 MNHNS and CDR2 SASEGT. Trimming removed 4 bases from V and 11 bases from J, with 14 bases in between. CDR3 sequence: CASSGVLREQYF. CDR3 bases: TGTGCCAGCAGTGGGGTACTACGGGAGCAGTACTTC.

The rearrangement uses TRBV10-3 and TRBJ2-2; 7 bases map to TRBD2. Germline V gene sequence: CDR1 ENHRY, CDR2 SYGVKD. CDR3 size: 15 residues. The V segment lost 11 bases and the J segment 2 bases; nucleotides outside the gene matches: 11. CDR3 amino acids: CASSGEGRNTGELFF. CDR3 coding DNA: TGTGCCTCCTCCGGGGAGGGCCGTAACACCGGGGAGCTGTTTTTT.

The genes are TRBV21-1 and TRBJ1-1; the table's D call TRBD1 went unverified against the DNA. TRBV21-1 is classified as a pseudogene. The CDR3 length is 16 residues. The CDR3 is CASRPLGQGWVSEAFF. In DNA form, the CDR3 reads TGTGCCAGCAGGCCCCTGGGCCAGGGTTGGGTGTCTGAAGCTTTCTTT.

The chain links TRBV6-1 to TRBJ1-6; D may be TRBD1 (5 bases). There are 16 residues in the CDR3. V was clipped by 1 base and J by 9 bases, with 16 bases between them. Germline V CDR1 and CDR2: MNHNS, SASEGT. The CDR3 sequence: CASSEDLGQGTSPLHF. The CDR3 DNA follows: TGTGCCAGCAGTGAAGATCTGGGCCAGGGCACTTCACCCCTCCACTTT.

The J gene is TRBJ2-5, the V gene TRBV2; perhaps TRBD2 as D (6 bases). In germline, CDR1 is SNHLY, CDR2 FYNNEI. The CDR3 is 14 amino acids. The ends were cut back, 1 base at V and 1 base at J, with 7 bases in the middle. CDR3 region: CASSEVSGQETQYF. Written as DNA, the CDR3 is TGTGCCAGCAGTGAAGTTAGCGGCCAAGAGACCCAGTACTTC.

The chain joins TRBV13 to TRBJ1-5; 8 nucleotides line up with TRBD1. In germline, CDR1 is PRHDT, CDR2 FYEKMQ (reference sequence). The J segment lost 0 bases and the V segment lost 5 bases, leaving 6 bases of the junction unmatched. The CDR3 is 16 amino acids. The CDR3 DNA reads TGTGCCAGCAGCACACGTGACAGGGGTAGCAATCAGCCCCAGCATTTT. Translated, it gives CASSTRDRGSNQPQHF.

The DNA of the CDR3 is TGTGCCAGTAGTAACTGGGACAGGGACAATGAGCAGTTCTTC. Protein: CASSNWDRDNEQFF. The chain carries TRBV19 and TRBJ2-1; 9 bases line up with TRBD1. J lost 5 bases, V lost 4 bases, and 3 bases had no gene match. The CDR3 is 14 amino acids. Germline V lookup: CDR1 LNHDA, CDR2 SQIVND (reference sequence).

This chain joins TRBV7-3 and TRBJ2-5; the D gene is possibly TRBD1 (6 bases). CDR1 and CDR2 (germline): SGHTA, FQGTGA. This CDR3 comprises 13 residues. V dropped 3 bases and J dropped 3 bases, with 8 bases sitting between them. CDR3 bases: TGTGCCAGCAGCTTTACAGGGAAAGAGACCCAGTACTTC. Its protein is CASSFTGKETQYF.

This chain connects TRBV19 to TRBJ1-2, with 7 positions matching TRBD1. Germline V gives CDR1 LNHDA, CDR2 SQIVND (reference sequence). V shed 1 base and J 4 bases; nucleotides not matched to a gene: 3. This CDR3 has 14 amino acids. The CDR3 nucleotides read TGTGCCAGTAGTATAGGACAGGGTGTCTATGGCTACACCTTC. It is translated as CASSIGQGVYGYTF. Combining the CDR3 with reference TRBV19 and TRBJ1-2 gives the whole variable domain DGGITQSPKYLFRKEGQNVTLSCEQNLNHDAMYWYRQDPGQGLRLIYYSQIVNDFQKGDIAEGYSVSREKKESFPLTVTSAQKNPTAFYLCASSIGQGVYGYTFGSGTRLTVV.

This clone was detected once. The gene calls are TRBV2 and TRBJ1-1; 7 bases align to TRBD1. The V segment lost 3 bases and the J segment 4 bases; nucleotides outside the gene matches: 8. The CDR3 sequence is 15 residues long. CDR1 is SNHLY and CDR2 is FYNNEI in the germline V gene. This CDR3 is CASSEETGRITEAFF. CDR3 in DNA: TGTGCCAGCAGTGAGGAGACAGGGAGGATCACTGAAGCTTTCTTT.

V usage is TRBV13 and J usage is TRBJ1-1, with a tentative D call TRBD1 (5 bases). Germline V gene sequence: CDR1 PRHDT, CDR2 FYEKMQ (reference sequence). V was shortened by 6 bases and J by 0 bases, with 11 bases between the two germline ends. This CDR3 region has 14 residues. In nucleotides, the CDR3 is TGTGCCAGCAGGGGGGGGTTCATGAACACTGAAGCTTTCTTT. Residues: CASRGGFMNTEAFF.

The V and J genes are TRBV5-1 and TRBJ2-1, with D maybe TRBD1 (5 bases). V lost 4 bases and J 2 bases, leaving 10 bases between the germline ends. The CDR3 covers 14 residues. Per germline, CDR1 SGHRS and CDR2 YFSETQ. The CDR3 reads CASSPQDPYNEQFF. The CDR3, as DNA: TGCGCCAGCAGCCCACAGGATCCCTACAATGAGCAGTTCTTC.

The chain is built from TRBV5-1 and TRBJ1-2; maybe TRBD1 (5 bases). Deletions cut 4 bases from V and 2 bases from J, with 12 bases between. The germline V gene has CDR1 SGHRS and CDR2 YFSETQ. The CDR3 has 14 amino acids. CDR3 sequence reads: CASSRGGGNYGYTF. CDR3 nucleotide sequence: TGCGCCAGCAGCCGGGGCGGGGGGAACTATGGCTACACCTTC.

This sequence joins TRBV28 and TRBJ2-2; no clear D. CDR1 and CDR2 from the germline V gene are MDHEN and SYDVKM. Trimming removed 2 bases at V and 7 bases at J, with 5 bases between. The CDR3 has 12 amino acids. As DNA, the CDR3 is TGTGCCAGCAGTTTAGGCGGCGGGGAGCTGTTTTTT. It codes for CASSLGGGELFF.

In the case of this clone: One end of the junction does not line up with germline, which may come from a read error. The CDR3 DNA reads as TGTGCCGGCAGTGGGACGGGCGGGAGGGCAGATGAGCAGTTCTTC. Translation gives CAGSGTGGRADEQFF. The V call is TRBV6-6, the J call TRBJ2-1; the match to TRBD2 covers 9 bases. The CDR3 contains 15 residues. The germline CDR1 and CDR2 sequences are MNHNY and SVGAGI (reference sequence).

The chain is built from TRBV10-1 and TRBJ2-7, with TRBD2 as a possible D gene (5 bases). The CDR3 contains 13 residues. Trimming removed 6 bases from V and 6 bases from J, with 15 bases in between. Germline V gene data show CDR1 as WNHNN and CDR2 as SYGVQD (reference sequence). The CDR3 DNA follows: TGCGCCAGCAGCCCAACGAGGGTAAGCGAGCAGTACTTC. Protein product: CASSPTRVSEQYF.